The following is a TCR beta chain sequence with its context. Only one count was recorded for this clone. Its specific antigen is unknown. Per-nucleotide qualities are absent, and no much larger clonotype sits a single base away. The same CDR3 arises from other DNA sequences in this sample as well. Library method: the immunoSEQ multiplex PCR assay. RNA was extracted from all samples and reverse transcribed into cDNA, which served as template for TCR sequencing. First-strand cDNA was synthesized using SuperScript III with a 2:1 mix of oligo-dT and random hexamers. A synthetic immune receptor repertoire was used to measure amplification bias, and any remaining bias was corrected computationally. The paper's data handling went like this. Raw reads were preprocessed for error removal, and CDR3 was defined according to IMGT conventions as running from the conserved cysteine to phenylalanine. To get clonality, Shannon entropy was normalized by log2 of the number of productive unique TCRs and the result was subtracted from 1. Scalp TCRbeta sequences were cross-referenced with sorted blood CD4 and CD8 repertoires so that the CD4 or CD8 identity of scalp clones could be inferred. TCRdb limited this immuneACCESS table to in-frame rearrangements with V and J called. A share of clones is missing; checked studies link under half to unresolved V genes, and the rest is unexplained. V, J and clone size derive from that table, while D and trimming were established from the DNA sequence. The sample table contains around 180,000 clones; only one count was recorded for around three fifths of them. The ten largest clones capture approximately 1% of the sample.

These data are taken from a study of CD8+ T cells in alopecia areata (dated by TCRdb to 2016 to 2018). As for the study more broadly: The treated patients, all with moderate-to-severe alopecia areata, were enrolled in an open-label pilot trial of oral tofacitinib given at 5 to 10 mg twice daily. Clonality in the scalp was compared among normal scalp (n=4), patchy alopecia areata scalp (n=8), and alopecia totalis/universalis scalp (n=8). The RNA source kit depended on sample type: the PAXgene miRNA kit for fixed scalp, the miRNeasy kit for PBMCs, and the RNeasy kit for mouse skin. The study used high-throughput TCRbeta sequencing to examine T cell clonal expansion in alopecia areata, in both the C3H/HeJ mouse model and human patients. Scalp tissue and sorted CD4+ and CD8+ peripheral blood T cells from patchy and totalis/universalis alopecia areata patients and from healthy controls were covered by human TCRbeta sequencing. Patients stayed on tofacitinib for 6 to 18 months and then had 6 months of follow-up off drug so that delayed response and recurrence could be assessed. In treated patients, disease severity was measured using the SALT score, which gives the percentage of scalp surface area affected. TCRbeta CDR3 regions were amplified by immunoSEQ multiplex PCR using 35 Vbeta forward and 13 Jbeta reverse primers. Biopsies were taken from tofacitinib-treated patients at baseline and at 4 and 24 weeks of treatment, and a later scalp biopsy was taken in several of the tofacitinib-treated patients.

Including cysteine and phenylalanine, the CDR3 has 13 amino acids. Solely the CDR3 DNA is kept, with 39 bases framed from the first base. Germline trimming amounts to 6 bases on V and 4 bases on J, with 8 as the count of junction bases outside the gene matches. CDR1 SQVTM and CDR2 ANQGSEA were looked up in the germline V gene. Taken with the paper, the label for time point translates to: roughly 26 weeks on oral tofacitinib. The treatment or condition label, as the study defines it: oral pan-JAK inhibitor, 5-10 mg twice daily. From alopecia areata patients, peripheral blood was collected along with lesional scalp punch biopsies. After PBMCs were isolated by density centrifugation and stained for CD3, CD4 and CD8, a FACSAria was used to sort CD4+ and CD8+ T cells. Beyond this particular receptor, the publication reports: Compared with normal scalp, lesional scalp had higher clonality and more expanded CD8+ clones, particularly in alopecia totalis/universalis, a pattern that suggests antigenic drive. Many expanded lesional clones were found to persist in scalp and blood during tofacitinib treatment, and relapse after treatment cessation may be partly explained by this persistence. Scalp clonality and the number of expanded CD8+ clones among the top 100 scalp clones were significantly decreased by tofacitinib. Because the treated cohort was small and had just a single nonresponder, larger studies are needed to establish links between baseline CD8+ expansion and response. Shared TCR sequences between patients were less evident than in mice, which may be partly attributable to HLA diversity in the patient population. Unlike mouse skin, which is dominated by gammadelta T cells, normal human skin has resident alphabeta T cells that are also sequenced, and this complicates analysis of the scalp TCR repertoire.

Sequences were derived from CD4+ T cells sorted from blood, sampled at week 24, from a patient treated with tofacitinib. Recombination linked TRBV29-1 to TRBJ2-7; a stretch of 8 junction bases matches TRBD1. The receptor's source is a human donor with alopecia areata. The CDR3: CSVVGQGAYEQYF. At the DNA level, the sequence is TGCAGCGTCGTGGGGCAGGGGGCATACGAGCAGTACTTC.